The 26 T cell receptor beta chains below come from one sample, sequenced in a study of T-cell reconstitution after alpha-beta-depleted transplantation in children. It was with unique molecular identifiers that the TCRbeta library was prepared. TCRdb passed the PCR reads through MiXCR, listing each CDR3 protein once. The sample lists over 150,000 distinct CDR3 sequences; about 6% were seen once. Specimen: PBMCs, collected before TCRalphabeta/CD19-depleted stem cell transplant. The receptors shown here come from a girl under three years old with combined immunodeficiency, due to receive a stem cell transplant.

This clonotype came up many times. This chain uses TRBV11-2 with TRBJ2-7; 8 nucleotides match TRBD2. J gave up 0 bases and V 5 bases, and 12 bases lay outside the gene matches. CDR3 size: 17 residues. From germline, CDR1 is SGHAT and CDR2 FQNNGV. The chain's CDR3 is CASSPSWAGGASYEQYF. The DNA for the CDR3 is TGTGCCAGCAGCCCATCCTGGGCGGGGGGCGCCTCCTACGAGCAGTACTTC.

This clonotype showed up many times. J is TRBJ2-3 and V is TRBV6-1; a weak D match, TRBD1 (5 bases). Trimming pared 5 bases from V and 4 bases from J, leaving 25 bases between. The CDR3 covers 18 residues. The germline gives CDR1 MNHNS, CDR2 SASEGT. The CDR3 loop reads CASSPRRYSGIDADTQYF. The CDR3 DNA sequence: TGTGCCAGCAGTCCCCGCAGGTACTCAGGGATAGACGCAGATACGCAGTATTTT.

This clonotype was seen many times. V and J are TRBV12-3 or TRBV12-4 and TRBJ1-1; a possible D gene is TRBD1 (6 bases). V shed 6 bases and J shed 4 bases, with 12 bases lying between them. The CDR3 sequence is 13 residues long. In DNA form, the CDR3 reads TGTGCCAGCAGCATTATCAGGGGCACTGAAGCTTTCTTT. It codes for CASSIIRGTEAFF.

This chain joins TRBV15 and TRBJ2-6; D is ambiguous. Trimming left V 3 bases short and J 0 bases short, with 9 bases between. CDR1 LNHNV and CDR2 YYDKDF come from the germline V gene (reference sequence). CDR3 size: 16 residues. Here the CDR3 DNA reads TGTGCCACCAGCAGCCCGACGACCTCTGGGGCCAACGTCCTGACTTTC. Translated: CATSSPTTSGANVLTF.

This clonotype appeared many times. The chain links TRBV16 to TRBJ2-7, with D possibly being TRBD1 (5 bases). The ends were cut back, 5 bases at V and 3 bases at J, with 17 bases in the middle. This CDR3 has 15 amino acids. The germline gives CDR1 KGHSY, CDR2 FQNENV. CDR3: CASSSLGVPVYEQYF. In DNA form, the CDR3 reads TGTGCCAGCAGCTCGCTAGGGGTCCCCGTCTACGAGCAGTACTTC.

This clonotype has ten or more counts. This chain joins TRBV29-1 and TRBJ2-2, with D perhaps TRBD1 or TRBD2 (5 bases each). The CDR3 is made up of 14 amino acids. Trimming shortened V by 7 bases and J by 5 bases, and 17 bases separated the two germline ends. The V gene's germline CDR1 is SQVTM and CDR2 ANQGSEA. CDR3 DNA sequence: TGCAGCGATTCCGGGACCGAGAGTACCGGGGAGCTGTTTTTT. This gives the protein CSDSGTESTGELFF.

This clonotype was seen many times. The chain carries TRBV5-1 and TRBJ2-5, with D possibly being TRBD1 (6 bases). Trimming shortened V by 0 bases and J by 4 bases, and 16 bases separated the two germline ends. Looked up from germline, CDR1 is SGHRS and CDR2 is YFSETQ. This CDR3 is built from 16 residues. The CDR3 sequence is CASSLAERGFRETQYF. CDR3 DNA sequence: TGCGCCAGCAGCTTGGCTGAGAGGGGGTTTCGAGAGACCCAGTACTTC.

This clonotype was seen many times. V is TRBV12-5 and J is TRBJ2-7; TRBD1 is a possible D gene (6 bases). This CDR3 contains 13 residues. The V and J ends lost 9 bases and 4 bases respectively, with 16 bases between them. Germline V gene data show CDR1 as LGHNT and CDR2 as FRNRAP. The CDR3 region has the DNA TGTGCTAGCGAAGGGGGAGTGGGGTACGAGCAGTACTTC. Translation gives CASEGGVGYEQYF. Full variable domain (rest looked up from reference TRBV12-5 and TRBJ2-7): DARVTQTPRHKVTEMGQEVTMRCQPILGHNTVFWYRQTMMQGLELLAYFRNRAPLDDSGMPKDRFSAEMPDATLATLKIQPSEPRDSAVYFCASEGGVGYEQYFGPGTRLTVT.

This clonotype was recorded at least ten times. The gene calls are TRBV6-5 and TRBJ2-7; possible D gene TRBD2, 6 bases. Deletions cut 1 base from V and 2 bases from J, with 12 bases between. The CDR3 has 15 residues. Germline CDR1 and CDR2: MNHEY and SVGAGI. The CDR3 DNA reads as TGTGCCAGCAGTTACTTGAAGGGAGGACCCTACGAGCAGTACTTC. Its protein is CASSYLKGGPYEQYF.

This chain joins TRBV11-2 and TRBJ2-2; perhaps TRBD2 as D (5 bases). From germline, CDR1 is SGHAT and CDR2 FQNNGV. The ends were cut back, 4 bases at V and 7 bases at J, with 25 bases in the middle. The CDR3 contains 18 residues. The CDR3: CASSSSLREAFWGGELFF. DNA for the CDR3: TGTGCCAGCAGCTCTTCTCTCCGGGAAGCCTTTTGGGGCGGGGAGCTGTTTTTT.

This clonotype was counted at least ten times. The chain carries TRBV5-1 and TRBJ2-3; 7 bases fit TRBD2. CDR1 is SGHRS, CDR2 YFSETQ, per germline. The length of the CDR3 is 16 residues. J lost 0 bases, V lost 0 bases, and 4 bases had no gene match. CDR3 sequence reads: CASSLAASGSTDTQYF. CDR3 DNA sequence: TGCGCCAGCAGCTTGGCGGCTAGCGGTAGCACAGATACGCAGTATTTT.

Comment on this clonotype: With a much larger clone just one base away, this may be a read error. V usage is TRBV11-1 and J usage is TRBJ2-2, with a possible D match to TRBD1 (5 bases). Germline CDR1 reads SGHAT; CDR2 reads FQDESV (reference sequence). The CDR3 consists of 15 residues. The V end lost 2 bases, the J end lost 2 bases, and 9 bases lay between the germline ends. CDR3 amino acids: CASSLRRVNTGELFF. The CDR3 region has the DNA TGTGCCAGCAGCTTACGCAGGGTAAACACCGGGGAGCTGTTTTTT.

This clonotype has at least ten counts. The V and J genes are TRBV2 and TRBJ2-1; 7 nucleotides line up with TRBD2. Per germline, CDR1 SNHLY and CDR2 FYNNEI. This CDR3 is 15 amino acids long. The V segment lost 7 bases and the J segment 0 bases; nucleotides outside the gene matches: 6. CDR3 in amino acids: CASIYASGSYNEQFF. The CDR3 coding sequence is TGTGCCAGCATCTACGCTAGCGGCTCCTACAATGAGCAGTTCTTC.

The sample holds many counts of this clonotype. The gene calls are TRBV6-2 or TRBV6-3 and TRBJ2-2; D remains ambiguous. This CDR3 comprises 14 residues. Trimming stripped 3 bases from V and 5 bases from J, with 10 bases between. Germline lookup yields CDR1 MNHEY and CDR2 SVGEGT. The CDR3 is CASSYVGRTGELFF. CDR3 nucleotides: TGTGCCAGCAGTTATGTAGGGCGGACCGGGGAGCTGTTTTTT.

V and J are TRBV28 and TRBJ2-6, with D possibly being TRBD1 or TRBD2 (5 bases each). Trimming left V 3 bases short and J 0 bases short, with 21 bases between. Germline V gives CDR1 MDHEN, CDR2 SYDVKM. The CDR3 extends over 20 amino acids. The CDR3 is CASSLNTFLGVTSGANVLTF. The CDR3 DNA reads TGTGCCAGCAGTTTGAATACATTTTTGGGGGTAACCTCTGGGGCCAACGTCCTGACTTTC.

This clonotype came up many times. The genes are TRBV29-1 and TRBJ1-1; unclear D gene. CDR1 and CDR2 from the germline V gene are SQVTM and ANQGSEA. The CDR3 loop spans 11 amino acids. Trimming removed 6 bases from V and 0 bases from J, with 5 bases in between. CDR3 bases: TGCAGCGTGCCAGTGAACACTGAAGCTTTCTTT. Translating it yields CSVPVNTEAFF. The variable domain in full, completed from reference TRBV29-1 and TRBJ1-1, reads SAVISQKPSRDICQRGTSLTIQCQVDSQVTMMFWYRQQPGQSLTLIATANQGSEATYESGFVIDKFPISRPNLTFSTLTVSNMSPEDSSIYLCSVPVNTEAFFGQGTRLTVV.

This clonotype was seen many times. In DNA form, the CDR3 reads TGTGCCAGCAGCCCTTTCTACGGGAGGTCCTACAATGAGCAGTTCTTC. This sequence encodes CASSPFYGRSYNEQFF. The gene calls are TRBV5-6 and TRBJ2-1, with TRBD2 identical over 7 bases. The CDR3 contains 16 residues. CDR1 is SGHDT, CDR2 YYEEEE, per germline. J lost 1 base, V lost 4 bases, and 8 bases had no gene match.

This clonotype was counted at least ten times. This chain joins TRBV9 and TRBJ2-1; possibly TRBD2 for D (6 bases). V lost 2 bases and J 7 bases, leaving 16 bases between the germline ends. Looked up from germline, CDR1 is SGDLS and CDR2 is YYNGEE. The CDR3 loop spans 15 amino acids. Here the CDR3 reads CASSVFRDSGNEQFF. DNA for the CDR3: TGTGCCAGCAGCGTTTTCCGGGACTCCGGAAATGAGCAGTTCTTC.

This clonotype was seen ten or more times. The V and J genes are TRBV24-1 and TRBJ1-1; the D is unclear. Looked up from germline, CDR1 is KGHDR and CDR2 is SFDVKD. CDR3 length equals 11 residues. Trimming stripped 9 bases from V and 8 bases from J, with 12 bases between. The CDR3 coding sequence is TGTGCCACCTGCTCGGGAGGCGAAGCTTTCTTT. Its protein is CATCSGGEAFF.

This clonotype has just a few counts. The chain carries TRBV6-1 and TRBJ2-7; a possible D gene is TRBD1 (7 bases). The germline CDR1 and CDR2 sequences are MNHNS and SASEGT. CDR3 length: 15 residues. The V end lost 8 bases, the J end lost 0 bases, and 17 bases lay between the germline ends. CDR3 bases: TGTGCCAGCTTCGGGGCAGGGGGGAACTCCTACGAGCAGTACTTC. Translating it yields CASFGAGGNSYEQYF.

This clonotype occurred many times. The gene calls are TRBV12-3 or TRBV12-4 and TRBJ2-7; D is undetermined. Trimming removed 5 bases at V and 7 bases at J, with 12 bases between. CDR3 length: 12 residues. The CDR3 coding sequence is TGTGCCAGCAGTATAACTGTAGCTGAGCAGTACTTC. This codes for CASSITVAEQYF.

The table lists this clonotype with many counts. The chain combines TRBV20-1 with TRBJ2-7; weak D call: TRBD2 (5 bases). CDR1 is DFQATT, CDR2 SNEGSKA, per germline (reference sequence). The CDR3 is made up of 15 amino acids. V lost 6 bases, J lost 3 bases, and 21 bases lay in between. This CDR3 reads CSAQGLNHPFYEQYF. The CDR3 DNA reads as TGCAGTGCCCAAGGACTTAACCACCCTTTCTACGAGCAGTACTTC.

This clonotype was seen ten or more times. This chain joins TRBV12-3 or TRBV12-4 and TRBJ2-1, with D hard to call. V was cut by 2 bases and J by 5 bases, with 7 bases left in between. The length of the CDR3 is 13 residues. In DNA form, the CDR3 reads TGTGCCAGCAGTTTATTCGGAAACAATGAGCAGTTCTTC. Translating it yields CASSLFGNNEQFF.

A few counts support this clonotype. The CDR3 DNA reads TGTGCCAGCAGCTTAACAGGGTCTGGGGCCAACGTCCTGACTTTC. It encodes CASSLTGSGANVLTF. The chain uses TRBV11-1 and TRBJ2-6, with a possible D match to TRBD1 (6 bases). The germline V and J ends were trimmed by 2 bases and 1 base, with 6 bases remaining between them. The CDR3 is 15 amino acids. Germline V gene sequence: CDR1 SGHAT, CDR2 FQDESV (reference sequence).

The chain links TRBV10-3 to TRBJ2-5; D is ambiguous. From germline, CDR1 is ENHRY and CDR2 SYGVKD. CDR3 length: 16 residues. The V end lost 0 bases, the J end lost 5 bases, and 16 bases lay between the germline ends. The CDR3: CAISESWQGGHETQYF. As DNA, the CDR3 is TGTGCCATCAGTGAGTCATGGCAAGGTGGTCATGAGACCCAGTACTTC.

This clonotype occurred many times. This sequence joins TRBV7-9 and TRBJ2-1, with 8 positions matching TRBD2. CDR3 length: 16 residues. After removal of 9 bases from V and 0 bases from J, the junction contained 10 bases not matched to a gene. CDR1 and CDR2 (germline): SEHNR, FQNEAQ (reference sequence). CDR3 sequence: CASLQIAGRSYNEQFF. DNA of the CDR3: TGTGCCAGTCTCCAAATAGCGGGACGCTCCTACAATGAGCAGTTCTTC.